This T cell receptor (beta chain) was found in a study of blood T cell repertoires in COVID-19. Background on the study: COVID-19 samples, acute and convalescent, were from the United States, Italy and Spain.

Per the study methods: Amplification with reference gene primers provided the estimates of nucleated cell counts. The repertoire was sequenced with immunoSEQ multiplex PCR; TCRdb's copy has only in-frame clones and lacks some. V, J and clone size derive from that table, while D and trimming were established from the DNA sequence. The sample consists of approximately 50,000 clones, roughly 92% of them appearing once. Trimming stripped 8 bases from V and 3 bases from J, with 13 bases between. In germline, CDR1 is SNHLY, CDR2 FYNNEI. The CDR3 runs to 13 residues. The sample was peripheral blood. The chain is built from TRBV2 and TRBJ1-1; D call uncertain. This receptor was taken from a man over 45 with active COVID-19. As DNA, the CDR3 is TGTGCCAGCGGACTTCGGCCCCACACTGAAGCTTTCTTT. Its protein product is CASGLRPHTEAFF. Variable domain in full (rest from reference TRBV2 and TRBJ1-1): EPEVTQTPSHQVTQMGQEVILRCVPISNHLYFYWYRQILGQKVEFLVSFYNNEISEKSEIFDDQFSVERPDGSNFTLKIRSTKLEDSAMYFCASGLRPHTEAFFGQGTRLTVV.